Below are 24 T cell receptor beta chains sequenced from a single sample in a study of cytomegalovirus exposure and HLA in healthy donors (dated by TCRdb to about 2017). The receptor library was made with the immunoSEQ multiplex PCR assay. For the multiplex PCR, a mixture combining 60 forward primers for TCR Vbeta segments and 13 reverse primers for TCR Jbeta segments was used. TCRdb re-hosts the immuneACCESS table, in-frame sequences only. Its copies lack some clones; in the studies checked, an unresolved V gene accounts for under half of them, and the cause for the rest is not known. The table kept for this sample lists around 77,000 clones. Around 15% of the sample is taken by the ten largest. The sequenced material came from PBMCs. Every receptor here comes from a man in his forties or fifties in good health and CMV-seropositive.

The chain links TRBV18 to TRBJ1-5; D is perhaps TRBD1 (6 bases). The CDR3 length is 14 residues. Germline V CDR1 and CDR2: KGHSH, LQKENI. V shed 3 bases and J shed 6 bases, with 12 bases lying between them. The CDR3 DNA follows: TGTGCCAGCTCACCCCAGGGGCCGGGTCAGCCCCAGCATTTT. This translates into CASSPQGPGQPQHF.

The chain links TRBV5-1 to TRBJ2-7, with D perhaps matching TRBD2 (5 bases). V was cut by 0 bases and J by 7 bases, with 8 bases left in between. The CDR3 runs to 12 residues. The germline V gene encodes CDR1 SGHRS and CDR2 YFSETQ. The CDR3 sequence: CASSLVREEQYF. The CDR3 coding sequence is TGCGCCAGCAGCTTGGTCCGGGAAGAGCAGTACTTC.

The CDR3 region is CASSSSTSGGYPYNEQFF. The CDR3 DNA reads TGTGCCAGCAGCTCTTCGACTAGCGGGGGTTACCCCTACAATGAGCAGTTCTTC. V gene TRBV11-2 combines with J gene TRBJ2-1; 12 nucleotides line up with TRBD2. Per the germline V gene, CDR1 is SGHAT and CDR2 is FQNNGV. CDR3 size: 18 residues. Losses at the gene ends were 4 bases for V and 2 bases for J; bases not matched to a gene: 9.

The chain recombines TRBV6-5 with TRBJ1-5; 8 bases map to TRBD1. From germline, CDR1 is MNHEY and CDR2 SVGAGI. Unmatched junction bases numbered 6, after V lost 5 bases and J lost 6 bases. The CDR3 covers 14 residues. CDR3 in amino acids: CASSPTGESQPQHF. CDR3 sequence (DNA): TGTGCCAGCAGTCCGACAGGGGAAAGTCAGCCCCAGCATTTT.

CDR3 amino acids: CASSLPGERGEQFF. CDR3 bases: TGTGCCAGCAGTTTGCCAGGGGAACGGGGTGAGCAGTTCTTC. V is TRBV6-1 and J is TRBJ2-1; D is perhaps TRBD1 (6 bases). The CDR3 loop spans 14 amino acids. The germline V gene has CDR1 MNHNS and CDR2 SASEGT. Trimming stripped 5 bases from V and 9 bases from J, with 17 bases between.

This rearrangement joins TRBV7-9 to TRBJ1-1, with D possibly being TRBD1 (6 bases). The CDR3 consists of 14 residues. Germline assignment: CDR1 SEHNR and CDR2 FQNEAQ (reference sequence). V lost 4 bases to trimming and J lost 2 bases, with 11 bases between them. The CDR3 loop is CASSYGGSNTEAFF. DNA for the CDR3: TGTGCCAGCAGCTATGGGGGCAGTAACACTGAAGCTTTCTTT.

This chain joins TRBV6-5 and TRBJ2-3; 7 positions match TRBD2. CDR3 size: 16 residues. Trimming took 4 bases from V and 1 from J; bases not matched to a gene: 8. Germline CDR1 reads MNHEY; CDR2 reads SVGAGI. Here the CDR3 reads CASSSRGGRGTDTQYF. In DNA form, the CDR3 reads TGTGCCAGCAGTTCCCGCGGGGGTCGGGGCACAGATACGCAGTATTTT.

The chain employs TRBV5-8 and TRBJ2-3; 12 bases are a match to TRBD2. V dropped 5 bases and J dropped 4; count of bases not matched to a gene: 5. CDR3 length equals 15 residues. CDR1 SGHTS and CDR2 YDEGEE come from the germline V gene. CDR3 bases: TGTGCCAGCAGTTACCGACTAGCGGGAGCAGATACGCAGTATTTT. Translating it yields CASSYRLAGADTQYF.

The chain has TRBV4-1 and TRBJ1-4; no firm D call. The CDR3 contains 12 residues. The ends were cut back, 3 bases at V and 7 bases at J, with 6 bases in the middle. Germline CDR1 and CDR2: MGHRA and YSYEKL. CDR3 bases: TGCGCCAGCAGCCACGTTATTGAAAAACTGTTTTTT. Its protein product is CASSHVIEKLFF.

The chain has TRBV6-6 and TRBJ2-7, with TRBD2 matching 7 bases. Germline-derived CDR1 and CDR2 are MNHNY and SVGAGI (reference sequence). The CDR3 covers 13 residues. Trimming took 2 bases from V and 2 from J; bases not matched to a gene: 0. Here the CDR3 reads CASSYGTTYEQYF. Written as DNA, the CDR3 is TGTGCCAGCAGTTACGGGACTACCTACGAGCAGTACTTC.

Here the CDR3 DNA reads TGTGCCAGCAACGCCGGAGAGGGCCGCGGCTACACCTTC. The encoded protein is CASNAGEGRGYTF. The chain is built from TRBV6-6 and TRBJ1-2; unclear D gene. V gave up 7 bases and J gave up 8 bases, with 17 bases separating them. There are 13 residues in the CDR3. Looked up from germline, CDR1 is MNHNY and CDR2 is SVGAGI (reference sequence).

The genes are TRBV4-2 and TRBJ2-1; 8 nucleotides line up with TRBD2. The CDR3 extends over 16 amino acids. V gave up 3 bases and J gave up 7 bases; unmatched junction bases: 11. CDR1 and CDR2 (germline): LGHNA, YNFKEQ. The CDR3 is CASSQGVAGPDNEQFF. CDR3 DNA: TGTGCCAGCAGCCAGGGGGTAGCGGGACCGGATAATGAGCAGTTCTTC.

This sequence joins TRBV2 and TRBJ2-3, with unresolved D. V was clipped by 7 bases and J by 6 bases, with 20 bases between them. The CDR3 has 15 amino acids. Germline loops: CDR1 SNHLY, CDR2 FYNNEI. The CDR3 DNA reads TGTGCCAGCAATCCCCTTTTTGGCGGAGTGGATACGCAGTATTTT. This sequence encodes CASNPLFGGVDTQYF.

V and J are TRBV27 and TRBJ2-5; D call uncertain. CDR1 is MNHEY, CDR2 SMNVEV, per germline (reference sequence). This CDR3 spans 12 amino acids. The V end lost 8 bases, the J end lost 1 base, and 8 bases lay between the germline ends. CDR3 in amino acids: CASRAPQETQYF. CDR3 sequence (DNA): TGTGCCAGCCGCGCCCCCCAAGAGACCCAGTACTTC.

The chain is built from TRBV7-8 and TRBJ2-7; a possible D gene is TRBD2 (5 bases). Germline loops: CDR1 SGHVS, CDR2 FQNEAQ. V was cut by 5 bases and J by 2 bases, with 13 bases left in between. The CDR3 spans 14 residues. In nucleotides, the CDR3 is TGTGCCAGCAGCACTAGGACGGCCACCTACGAGCAGTACTTC. Translated, it gives CASSTRTATYEQYF.

V is TRBV7-2 and J is TRBJ2-1; D is perhaps TRBD2 (6 bases). V was shortened by 6 bases and J by 2 bases, with 17 bases between the two germline ends. Germline lookup yields CDR1 SGHTA and CDR2 FQGNSA. The CDR3 covers 16 residues. CDR3 in DNA: TGTGCCAGCAGGCGTAGCGGTACCTCCACCTACAATGAGCAGTTCTTC. Protein sequence: CASRRSGTSTYNEQFF.

The rearrangement links TRBV13 to TRBJ2-5; 14 bases agree with TRBD2. In germline, CDR1 is PRHDT, CDR2 FYEKMQ (reference sequence). CDR3 length equals 16 residues. V shed 4 bases, J shed 4 bases, and the junction held 5 bases outside the gene matches. The CDR3 protein is CASSSRLAGGRETQYF. The CDR3 DNA reads TGTGCCAGCAGCTCCCGACTAGCGGGAGGGCGAGAGACCCAGTACTTC.

V and J are TRBV5-1 and TRBJ1-1; D ambiguous. This CDR3 is 13 amino acids long. Trimming stripped 4 bases from V and 5 bases from J, with 12 bases between. CDR1 and CDR2 from the germline V gene are SGHRS and YFSETQ. The CDR3 is CASSLLTGTEAFF. Here the CDR3 DNA reads TGCGCCAGCAGCCTGCTTACGGGAACTGAAGCTTTCTTT.

This chain connects TRBV28 to TRBJ2-6; D call uncertain. CDR3 length: 14 amino acids. V lost 6 bases and J 1 base, leaving 7 bases between the germline ends. Per germline, CDR1 MDHEN and CDR2 SYDVKM. As DNA, the CDR3 is TGTGCCAGCAGCTTTCGGTCTGGGGCCAACGTCCTGACTTTC. Translated: CASSFRSGANVLTF. Using reference TRBV28 and TRBJ2-6 for the parts outside the CDR3, the full variable domain is DVKVTQSSRYLVKRTGEKVFLECVQDMDHENMFWYRQDPGLGLRLIYFSYDVKMKEKGDIPEGYSVSREKKERFSLILESASTNQTSMYLCASSFRSGANVLTFGAGSRLTVL.

V gene TRBV5-1 combines with J gene TRBJ2-7, with 7 bases lining up with TRBD2. The V gene end was trimmed by 4 bases and the J gene end by 2 bases; junction bases not matched to a gene: 12. From germline, CDR1 is SGHRS and CDR2 YFSETQ. CDR3 length: 16 residues. The DNA for the CDR3 is TGCGCCAGCAGCCCGGGGTCTAGCGGAGCCCCCTACGAGCAGTACTTC. Encoded protein: CASSPGSSGAPYEQYF.

This chain connects TRBV7-2 to TRBJ2-7; TRBD2 matches at 8 bases. V trimming: 5 bases; J trimming: 4 bases; junction bases outside the gene matches: 13. This CDR3 has 16 amino acids. CDR1 and CDR2 from the germline V gene are SGHTA and FQGNSA. CDR3 amino acids: CASSLVPGLGGYEQYF. In DNA, the CDR3 is TGTGCCAGCAGCCTTGTACCGGGACTAGGAGGGTACGAGCAGTACTTC.

The chain carries TRBV5-4 and TRBJ2-7; D is unclear. Trimming took 4 bases from V and 6 from J, leaving 11 bases between them. The V gene's germline CDR1 is SGHNT and CDR2 YYREEE (reference sequence). The CDR3 runs 12 residues. The CDR3 protein is CASSLTKGEQYV. DNA for the CDR3: TGTGCCAGCAGCCTCACTAAAGGCGAGCAGTACGTC.

The chain links TRBV20-1 to TRBJ2-1; D uncertain. There are 9 residues in the CDR3. V was shortened by 8 bases and J by 5 bases, with 4 bases between the two germline ends. Germline V CDR1 and CDR2: DFQATT, SNEGSKA (reference sequence). CDR3 region: CSLDNEQFF. CDR3 coding DNA: TGCAGTTTAGACAATGAGCAGTTCTTC.

V and J are TRBV6-1 and TRBJ1-5; no clear D gene. V was pared by 4 bases and J by 6 bases, with 7 bases between. In germline, CDR1 is MNHNS, CDR2 SASEGT. The CDR3 sequence is 12 residues long. CDR3 DNA sequence: TGTGCCAGCAGTGTACAATTTCAGCCCCAGCATTTT. Residues: CASSVQFQPQHF.